One sample yielded the 31 T cell receptor beta chains listed below, sequenced in a study of breast tumors, draining lymph nodes, adjacent tissues. Breast cancer patients provided tissue from their axillary draining lymph nodes. TCRdb re-called the multiplex PCR reads with MiXCR, one entry per CDR3 protein. This table has 140,000 or so distinct CDR3 sequences, 32% appearing once. Material: axillary lymph node tissue. Every receptor here comes from a female donor with breast cancer. Some clones in this sample may be carry-over from other donors' samples.

Note on this clonotype: The CDR3 end shows no conserved phenylalanine or tryptophan, and so a read error is likely. The chain combines TRBV20-1 with TRBJ2-3; 10 nucleotides match TRBD1. J lost 11 bases, V lost 8 bases, and 13 bases had no gene match. There are 13 residues in the CDR3. Looked up from germline, CDR1 is DFQATT and CDR2 is SNEGSKA (reference sequence). In DNA, the CDR3 is TGCAGTCACCGGGACAGGGGTACGAATGAGCAGTATTCT. Its protein is CSHRDRGTNEQYS.

This clonotype has a single count. The chain employs TRBV2 and TRBJ1-5; D may be TRBD1 (6 bases). The length of the CDR3 is 15 residues. V dropped 8 bases and J dropped 3 bases, with 17 bases sitting between them. Germline V gene lookup returns CDR1 SNHLY and CDR2 FYNNEI. The CDR3: CASGEGHLNNQPQHF. CDR3 DNA sequence: TGTGCCAGCGGGGAGGGACATCTGAACAATCAGCCCCAGCATTTT.

There are many counts of this clonotype. J is TRBJ2-7 and V is TRBV19; the D gene is possibly TRBD2 (6 bases). In germline, CDR1 is LNHDA, CDR2 SQIVND (reference sequence). Trimming stripped 5 bases from V and 4 bases from J, with 21 bases between. The length of the CDR3 is 16 residues. Written as DNA, the CDR3 is TGTGCCAGTAGTCATACAGCCGGGAGCAACGCGTACGAGCAGTACTTC. Translating gives CASSHTAGSNAYEQYF.

This clonotype has only one observation. The rearrangement uses TRBV28 and TRBJ1-1, with D unresolved. Trimming cost V 6 bases and J 4 bases, with 12 bases left between them. Germline CDR1 and CDR2: MDHEN and SYDVKM. This CDR3 region has 13 residues. The CDR3, as DNA: TGTGCCAGCAGGAGAGCCTCTAGCACTGAAGCTTTCTTT. Translation gives CASRRASSTEAFF.

A note on this clonotype: A much larger clone sits a single nucleotide away, making a read error possible. The chain uses TRBV6-4 and TRBJ1-5; weak D call: TRBD1 (5 bases). CDR3 size: 14 residues. V was pared by 5 bases and J by 6 bases, with 14 bases between. Looked up from germline, CDR1 is MRHNA and CDR2 is SNTAGT. In DNA form, the CDR3 reads TGTGCCAGCAGTCAGCAGGGCGGAGGTCAGCCCCAGCATTTT. This sequence encodes CASSQQGGGQPQHF.

V is TRBV5-1 and J is TRBJ1-3; 7 bases are a match to TRBD1. The V gene end was trimmed by 0 bases and the J gene end by 10 bases; junction bases not matched to a gene: 13. The CDR3 totals 16 residues. Germline loops: CDR1 SGHRS, CDR2 YFSETQ. In DNA form, the CDR3 reads TGCGCCAGCAGCTTGGTCCCTCAGGGGGGCAGAGAGACCATATATTTT. Translating it yields CASSLVPQGGRETIYF.

A note on this clonotype: At one boundary the junction diverges from the germline segment, which might be a read error. V is TRBV5-1 and J is TRBJ1-2; tentative D call: TRBD1 (5 bases). The CDR3 sequence is 14 residues long. The germline gives CDR1 SGHRS, CDR2 YFSETQ. CDR3 bases: TGTGCCAGCAGAAAGGGGATCACTAACTATGGCTACACCTTC. Protein sequence: CASRKGITNYGYTF.

The V call is TRBV7-3, the J call TRBJ2-7, with a possible D match to TRBD1 (5 bases). Germline CDR1 is SGHTA and CDR2 is FQGTGA. This CDR3 contains 12 residues. Trimming removed 1 base from V and 6 bases from J, with 7 bases in between. The CDR3 DNA reads TGTGCCAGCAGCTTAAGTCAGGGCGAGCAGTACGTC. Translation gives CASSLSQGEQYV.

This clonotype has at least ten counts. The chain employs TRBV30 and TRBJ1-6; perhaps TRBD1 as D (5 bases). CDR3 length: 13 amino acids. Trimming took 7 bases from V and 9 from J, leaving 16 bases between them. From germline, CDR1 is GTSNPN and CDR2 SVGIG (reference sequence). The CDR3 region is CASRGGGGSPLHF. CDR3 DNA sequence: TGTGCCTCCCGGGGGGGTGGAGGTTCACCCCTCCACTTT.

The chain links TRBV20-1 to TRBJ2-3; 10 positions agree with TRBD2. This CDR3 region has 17 residues. Germline V lookup: CDR1 DFQATT, CDR2 SNEGSKA (reference sequence). The ends lost 4 bases at V and 0 bases at J; junction bases unmatched: 10. In DNA form, the CDR3 reads TGCAGTGCTACGAGGATCACTAGCGGGGAAAGCACAGATACGCAGTATTTT. It specifies CSATRITSGESTDTQYF.

At least ten counts were recorded for this clonotype. The chain couples TRBV20-1 to TRBJ1-4, with a weak D call TRBD1 (6 bases). The CDR3 runs to 13 residues. CDR1 and CDR2 (germline): DFQATT, SNEGSKA (reference sequence). Between the trimmed V and J ends, which lost 6 bases and 4 bases, there was a span of 12 bases. The CDR3 reads CSAEGEYNEKLFF. The DNA of the CDR3 is TGCAGTGCGGAGGGGGAATATAATGAAAAACTGTTTTTT.

The rearrangement links TRBV20-1 to TRBJ2-2, with 8 bases fitting TRBD1. This CDR3 is 15 amino acids long. The V gene's germline CDR1 is DFQATT and CDR2 SNEGSKA (reference sequence). Trimming at V came to 5 bases and at J to 7 bases, leaving 12 bases not matched to a gene. The CDR3: CSARQGYSGDGELFF. CDR3 nucleotide sequence: TGCAGTGCTCGACAGGGGTACTCTGGGGACGGGGAGCTGTTTTTT.

The J gene is TRBJ2-3, the V gene TRBV7-3; D possibly corresponds to TRBD2 (6 bases). The V and J ends lost 5 bases and 0 bases respectively, with 12 bases between them. Germline CDR1 is SGHTA and CDR2 is FQGTGA. CDR3 length: 15 amino acids. The CDR3 reads CASSPMGGSTDTQYF. The CDR3 DNA reads as TGTGCCAGCAGCCCAATGGGGGGTAGCACAGATACGCAGTATTTT.

This chain connects TRBV3-1 to TRBJ2-3, with D perhaps TRBD2 (7 bases). The V gene's germline CDR1 is LGHDT and CDR2 YNNKEL (reference sequence). Trimming took off 4 bases at V and 9 bases at J, with 20 bases between the two ends. This CDR3 comprises 15 residues. In nucleotides, the CDR3 is TGTGCCAGCAGCCGAGACGAGGCGGGGGCCTCGACGCAGTATTTT. Its translation: CASSRDEAGASTQYF.

The sample holds many counts of this clonotype. The gene calls are TRBV7-8 and TRBJ2-3; a weak D match, TRBD2 (7 bases). V lost 5 bases to trimming and J lost 0 bases, with 15 bases between them. The CDR3 has 16 amino acids. In germline, CDR1 is SGHVS, CDR2 FQNEAQ. As DNA, the CDR3 is TGTGCCAGCAGCCTCGGGGGGCCGAGGAGCACAGATACGCAGTATTTT. Translating gives CASSLGGPRSTDTQYF. The full variable domain, its missing parts supplied by reference TRBV7-8 and TRBJ2-3, is GAGVSQSPRYKVAKRGQDVALRCDPISGHVSLFWYQQALGQGPEFLTYFQNEAQLDKSGLPSDRFFAERPEGSVSTLKIQRTQQEDSAVYLCASSLGGPRSTDTQYFGPGTRLTVL.

The gene calls are TRBV20-1 and TRBJ2-3; D gene unclear. CDR3 length: 15 amino acids. CDR1 DFQATT and CDR2 SNEGSKA come from the germline V gene (reference sequence). V lost 1 base, J lost 1 base, and 12 bases lay in between. CDR3: CSARGATLRTDTQYF. CDR3 in DNA: TGCAGTGCTAGAGGGGCGACGTTGCGCACAGATACGCAGTATTTT.

This clonotype was observed at least ten times. This may arise from a read error, as a much more abundant clone is one base away. The chain carries TRBV5-1 and TRBJ2-7; D is undetermined. Germline V gives CDR1 SGHRS, CDR2 YFSETQ. V gave up 1 base and J gave up 0 bases, with 8 bases separating them. CDR3 size: 14 residues. CDR3 DNA sequence: TGCGCCAGCAGCTTGCGGGCAAGCTCCTACGAGCAGTACTTC. It specifies CASSLRASSYEQYF.

The chain uses TRBV20-1 and TRBJ1-1; D gene uncertain. Between the trimmed V and J ends, which lost 3 bases and 0 bases, there was a span of 11 bases. CDR1 DFQATT and CDR2 SNEGSKA come from the germline V gene (reference sequence). This CDR3 has 14 residues. The CDR3 loop is CSARGGSMNTEAFF. In DNA, the CDR3 is TGCAGTGCTAGGGGAGGTTCCATGAACACTGAAGCTTTCTTT.

At least ten counts were recorded for this clonotype. This rearrangement joins TRBV15 to TRBJ2-1, with D perhaps TRBD1 or TRBD2 (5 bases each). V was cut by 0 bases and J by 7 bases, with 16 bases left in between. In germline, CDR1 is LNHNV, CDR2 YYDKDF (reference sequence). The CDR3 has 16 amino acids. The CDR3 sequence is CATSRDRGSWGNEQFF. Written as DNA, the CDR3 is TGTGCCACCAGCAGAGATCGCGGCAGCTGGGGGAATGAGCAGTTCTTC.

The rearrangement links TRBV28 to TRBJ1-2, with 11 bases lining up with TRBD1. The CDR3 is made up of 16 amino acids. CDR1 MDHEN and CDR2 SYDVKM come from the germline V gene. The V segment lost 1 base and the J segment 2 bases; nucleotides outside the gene matches: 3. This CDR3 reads CASSLLGQGENYGYTF. For the CDR3, the DNA is TGTGCCAGCAGTTTATTGGGACAGGGGGAGAACTATGGCTACACCTTC.

Remarks on this clonotype: A much larger clone lies a single base off, so this may be a read error. The gene calls are TRBV6-1 and TRBJ2-2, with TRBD1 matching over 7 bases. The CDR3 covers 17 residues. Germline V lookup: CDR1 MNHNS, CDR2 SASEGT. Here the CDR3 reads CASSRLGQAANTGELVF. CDR3 DNA: TGTGCCAGCAGCCGACTTGGACAGGCCGCGAACACCGGGGAGCTGGTTTTT.

The rearrangement joins TRBV30 to TRBJ2-5, with TRBD1 as a possible D gene (8 bases). CDR3 length: 16 residues. Germline V gives CDR1 GTSNPN, CDR2 SVGIG (reference sequence). The V gene lost 2 bases and the J gene lost 7 bases, with 23 bases spanning the gap. CDR3 region: CAWSPPGRQGARTQYF. The DNA for the CDR3 is TGTGCCTGGAGTCCTCCCGGGAGGCAGGGGGCGCGGACCCAGTACTTC.

Ten or more counts support this clonotype. The gene calls are TRBV20-1 and TRBJ1-4; D gene uncertain. Germline V gives CDR1 DFQATT, CDR2 SNEGSKA (reference sequence). V was trimmed by 0 bases and J by 8 bases, leaving 16 bases between them. The CDR3 is made up of 15 amino acids. In DNA, the CDR3 is TGCAGTGCTAGAGATCCCCGAGCGTCAAGAGAAAAACTGTTTTTT. Translation: CSARDPRASREKLFF.

With regard to this clonotype: This likely comes from a read error, as the CDR3 has no conserved phenylalanine or tryptophan at its end. In nucleotides, the CDR3 is TGTGCCATCAGTGAAGCGCGTGCCCCCCACCCCCGCACCGGGGAGCTGTTTTAT. This sequence encodes CAISEARAPHPRTGELFY. The chain combines TRBV2 with TRBJ2-2, with unresolved D. CDR3 length: 18 amino acids. CDR1 is SNHLY and CDR2 is FYNNEI in the germline V gene.

This clonotype came up a few times. J is TRBJ1-1 and V is TRBV7-9; D is undetermined. This CDR3 contains 12 residues. Per germline, CDR1 SEHNR and CDR2 FQNEAQ (reference sequence). Trimming removed 2 bases from V and 5 bases from J, with 6 bases in between. The CDR3 loop is CASSLQDTEAFF. The CDR3 nucleotides read TGTGCCAGCAGCTTACAGGATACTGAAGCTTTCTTT.

This clonotype appeared many times. The chain carries TRBV5-1 and TRBJ2-2; 7 nucleotides match TRBD1. CDR1 is SGHRS and CDR2 is YFSETQ in the germline V gene. V trimming: 0 bases; J trimming: 7 bases; junction bases outside the gene matches: 6. The CDR3 consists of 15 residues. CDR3 residues: CASSLVHRGSGELFF. The DNA for the CDR3 is TGCGCCAGCAGCTTGGTTCACAGGGGCAGCGGGGAGCTGTTTTTT.

There are a few counts of this clonotype. V is TRBV20-1 and J is TRBJ1-1, with D possibly matching TRBD1 (6 bases). Trimming cost V 5 bases and J 3 bases, with 25 bases left between them. The CDR3 extends over 17 amino acids. Germline-derived CDR1 and CDR2 are DFQATT and SNEGSKA (reference sequence). The CDR3 DNA is TGCAGTGCTCCTGTTGGGCAGGGGTCCCTCTTCTACACTGAAGCTTTCTTT. Protein sequence: CSAPVGQGSLFYTEAFF.

This clonotype was seen many times. CDR3 loop: CSVDGAGNTIYF. In DNA form, the CDR3 reads TGCAGCGTTGACGGAGCTGGAAACACCATATATTTT. The rearrangement links TRBV29-1 to TRBJ1-3; D is unresolved. The CDR3 is 12 residues long. V was trimmed by 3 bases and J by 2 bases, leaving 5 bases between them. CDR1 is SQVTM and CDR2 is ANQGSEA in the germline V gene.

This clonotype was seen many times. The rearrangement uses TRBV9 and TRBJ1-3; 9 bases match TRBD1. Germline-derived CDR1 and CDR2 are SGDLS and YYNGEE. The CDR3 length is 19 residues. After removal of 4 bases from V and 2 bases from J, the junction contained 16 bases not matched to a gene. CDR3 sequence reads: CASSPRPKGDRVTGNTIYF. The CDR3 nucleotides read TGTGCCAGCAGCCCGAGGCCCAAGGGGGACAGGGTAACTGGAAACACCATATATTTT.

The chain employs TRBV20-1 and TRBJ1-1, with 7 bases that match TRBD1. Germline loops: CDR1 DFQATT, CDR2 SNEGSKA (reference sequence). The length of the CDR3 is 13 residues. V shed 0 bases, J shed 10 bases, and the junction held 8 bases outside the gene matches. Here the CDR3 reads CSARDGGEGAAFF. For the CDR3, the DNA is TGCAGTGCTAGAGATGGAGGTGAGGGGGCAGCTTTCTTT.

The J gene is TRBJ1-1, the V gene TRBV12-5; D remains ambiguous. The CDR3 contains 12 residues. Germline CDR1 is LGHNT and CDR2 is FRNRAP. Trimming cost V 1 base and J 7 bases, with 7 bases left between them. CDR3 protein: CASGLGGFEAFF. The CDR3 DNA reads TGTGCTAGTGGTTTGGGAGGCTTTGAAGCTTTCTTT.